The source of this TCR beta chain is a study of cytomegalovirus exposure and HLA in healthy donors (dated by TCRdb to about 2017). For the study in its entirety: An earlier analysis of several hundred of the donors reported roughly 270 Gb of sequence data and more than 90 million unique TCR beta sequences from approximately 180 million T cells. Among the approximately 420 genotyped donors, around 81% belonged to the genetic ancestry cluster associated with self-reported Caucasian donors. Besides the first cohort of approximately 670 subjects, a separate validation cohort made up of around 120 different subjects was used. Donor age, sex, ethnicity and CMV serostatus were compiled together with the repertoire data. The aim of the study was to test whether cataloging public T cell receptors could identify signatures of past pathogen exposure. An early release covering roughly 640 HLA-typed donors comprised about 290 gigabases of sequencing data and roughly 85 million unique TCR sequences. All discovery cohort repertoires had been generated using a single sequencing platform. Roughly 5 DR-DQ haplotypes were treated as single units for association and clustering because of strong linkage in the cohort. To predict cytomegalovirus infection status, the study brought together high-throughput TCR immunosequencing, statistical association of individual TCRs with disease status, and machine learning. To decide whether each TCR beta V gene segment behaved as functional or pseudogenic, an earlier analysis of some 600 of the donors relied on high-throughput TCR beta sequencing. Using immunosequencing, the study profiled T cell repertoires from some 670 subjects and related those repertoires to cytomegalovirus serostatus. On average, about 200,000 unique TCR beta nucleotide sequences were sequenced per donor among some 430 genotyped donors of the cohort, with around 19% of those sequences being non-productive. Both class I and class II loci were covered by HLA typing, at four-digit resolution. The later analysis used no new phenotypic data to find candidate immune exposures, relying instead on TCR beta sequences and their occurrence across donors. A later analysis re-examined previously published TCR beta repertoires from about 670 donors and added high-resolution HLA genotyping to investigate patterns of TCR occurrence. In a later genetic analysis, genome-wide SNP genotypes for about 55% of the 666 donors were used, and that subset was treated as a discovery cohort. Typing coverage differed by locus: A, B, C, DRB1 and DQB1 were typed in roughly 629-630 donors, DQA1 in 500 to 550, DPA1 in around 580, and DPB1 in just under 490. Study-level results and caveats: According to a later analysis, most CMV-associated TCR beta chains appeared to be HLA-restricted, and the HLA associations seemed to be driven largely by CMV exposure. When HLA alleles, especially DR and DQ, strongly co-occurred, TCR associations were difficult to assign to individual alleles. Because HLA typing was unavailable for some donors at each locus, only the typed subset was used in association tests. Several of the top co-occurrence clusters appeared to be linked to parvovirus B19, influenza, CMV and Epstein-Barr virus, according to a later analysis. The authors suggested that the approach could potentially be generalized to other disease states and immunological phenotypes. Cytomegalovirus status was reported to be diagnosed by the classifier with high specificity and sensitivity in both the original and validation cohorts. The cohort was sequenced for TCR beta chains only, and without alpha or paired-chain data the features that could be detected were limited. A cluster of highly shared sequence variants was judged likely to represent a technical artifact of the sequencing pipeline. In a later analysis, the rate of TCR association differed among HLA loci, with DRB1 alleles having the most associated TCRs and HLA-C alleles having the fewest. CMV serostatus was the only immune exposure information available for the cohort. A further reported finding was that TCR beta sequences accurately predicted the HLA-A and HLA-B alleles for most subjects in the first cohort. Because counts were too low, seventeen rarely observed V segments, including chromosome 9 orphons, were left out of the earlier analysis of some 600 of the donors. Presence/absence analyses assumed roughly uniform sequencing depth across donors, an assumption that may not hold. Some IMGT-functional V segments, including TRBV6-2 and TRBV6-3, could not be distinguished by the 87-base-pair reads and were therefore excluded. In a later analysis, HLA-associated TCR beta chains were found to be more clonally expanded and to have lower generation probabilities than equally common non-associated chains. The study gave a list of around 170 TCR beta chains associated with cytomegalovirus. In vitro tests confirmed that a few of the cytomegalovirus-associated TCR beta chains recognize cytomegalovirus antigens. According to a later genetic analysis, donors in an Asian-associated ancestry cluster had fewer N-insertions in productive TCRs than the approximately 650-donor mean. In an earlier analysis of a few hundred of the donors, most TCR beta V segments were observed in productive rearrangements about 90% or about 30% of the time, broadly matching IMGT annotations. A later genetic analysis associated a missense DCLRE1C variant with V-gene and J-gene trimming of TCR beta chains, and an independent cohort replicated the association. In a later analysis, around 17,000 TCR beta sequences were associated with specific HLA alleles at a false discovery rate of 0.05. While some public TCRs were present in many individuals, most TCR sequences turned up only very rarely across donors. Correlated functional status among segregating V segments might be attributable to linkage disequilibrium, but an unknown experimental factor could not be ruled out.

The library was obtained by the immunoSEQ multiplex PCR assay. For the multiplex PCR, a mixture combining 60 forward primers for TCR Vbeta segments and 13 reverse primers for TCR Jbeta segments was used. A multiplex PCR assay on genomic DNA amplified the CDR3 region of rearranged TCR beta genes. The Illumina HiSeq System was used to sequence the amplified TCR beta libraries as 87-base-pair reads. Under the source paper's analysis protocol: Across the 670 or so repertoires, a later analysis counted tens of millions of unique TCR beta chains, 9 million to 14 million of which were shared by at least two donors. Raw reads were error-corrected and collapsed into unique sequences by a nearest-neighbor algorithm in which closely related sequences were merged to remove PCR and sequencing errors. To assign V, D and J gene segments, CDR3 sequences were aligned to IMGT reference sequences. For a sequence to be retained, at least a six-nucleotide match to both a V gene segment and a J gene segment was required. A rearrangement was called productive if the CDR3 had no stop codons and remained in frame with V and J, and every other rearrangement was called non-productive. CDR3 was defined according to IMGT convention as the region running from the second conserved V-encoded cysteine to the conserved J-encoded phenylalanine. The earlier analysis of fewer than 700 of the donors excluded sequences that lacked an unambiguous match to a single V gene segment. An earlier analysis of 587 of the donors classified V segments as functional when productive rearrangements were above 56.7% and as segregating when the standard deviation between donors was above 5%. A statistical classification framework was built for diagnosing cytomegalovirus status from the catalog of TCR beta chain sequences. In a later analysis, V and J genes were assigned by comparing TCR nucleotide sequences against IMGT/GENE-DB human TR gene sequences. The TCRdist pipeline was used in a later analysis to assign CDR3 sequences and most-parsimonious VDJ recombination scenarios. A later analysis defined each TCR beta chain by its CDR3 amino acid sequence plus V-gene family, and excluded reads lacking a unique V-gene family. To address suspected cross-contamination and a sequencing artifact, a later analysis removed 592 highly shared, low-generation-probability nucleotide sequences. A later analysis calculated a clonal expansion index for each public chain from normalized within-repertoire ranks of inferred template counts. In a later analysis, generation probabilities were computed with a VDJ recombination model fitted to out-of-frame rearrangements, and the resulting probabilities were checked against IGoR. In a later analysis, hypergeometric tests were used to score TCR-TCR, TCR-HLA and TCR-CMV co-occurrence, with a repertoire-size bias correction applied to TCR pairs. In a later analysis, false discovery rates were estimated by permuting HLA or CMV assignments 20 times. In a later analysis, co-occurring TCRs were grouped using DBSCAN, and TCRdist sequence similarity was added for clustering within HLA-allele-positive subsets. Co-occurrence clustering excluded repertoires with fewer than 30,000 or more than 120,000 public chains, plus five with anomalous nucleotide sharing. TCRdb carries this immuneACCESS record with in-frame sequences only. Its versions omit some clonotypes, under half of them owing to an unresolved V gene in the studies checked, with the rest unexplained. V and J calls plus clone size are reproduced from that table; the DNA served to infer D and trimming. A total of approximately 120,000 clones appear in this sample, roughly 75% of them only once. The ten largest clones take up 11% of the sample.

Comments on this clone: There is no known antigen for this receptor. No much larger clone exists at a distance of one base, and base qualities are not known.

The cohort comprised some 700 healthy bone marrow donors. At the time of sampling, all cohort members were nominally healthy, though unrecorded immune exposures were likely present. The donor was CMV seropositive and belonged to the group of some 290 seropositive cohort members. Each donor provided a peripheral blood sample, and peripheral blood mononuclear cells were used for TCR beta sequencing. Genomic DNA extraction from the blood cell samples was performed with the Qiagen DNeasy Blood Extraction Kit. Taken from the germline V gene, the CDR1 and CDR2 loops are SQVTM and ANQGSEA. Trimmed from V: 5 bases; trimmed from J: 0 bases; junction bases lacking a gene match: 3. Inclusive of the bounding cysteine and phenylalanine, the CDR3 is 15 residues long. Only the CDR3 DNA is retained, 45 bases long and in frame from the first base.

The specimen sequenced was PBMCs. The rearranged chain carries TRBV29-1 and TRBJ2-3, with TRBD2 identical over 12 junction bases. The TCR sequence derives from a man under 40 in good health and CMV-seropositive. For the CDR3, the sequence is CSVSGLAGSTDTQYF. The nucleotide sequence is TGCAGCGTTTCCGGACTAGCGGGAAGCACAGATACGCAGTATTTT.